A single sample is the source of the 28 T cell receptor beta chains below, sequenced in a study of T cell responses to AZD1222 COVID-19 vaccine (dated by TCRdb to the early 2020s). The sample's time point label is to be understood as: baseline before first vaccination. Library generation was performed with the immunoSEQ multiplex PCR assay. As stored in TCRdb, this immuneACCESS dataset retains in-frame rearrangements with V and J assigned. A fraction of the clones does not appear; measured against another copy, unresolved V genes explain less than half of the discrepancy, and the remainder lacks a known reason. The sample table shows about 140,000 clones, and around 84% are seen once. Roughly 4.3% of the sample is held by the ten biggest clonotypes. The sample here was peripheral blood, taken on day 0 of AZD1222 vaccination. These TCRs come from an adult in good health.

The V gene is TRBV6-5, the J gene TRBJ2-2; the match to TRBD1 covers 11 bases. The CDR3 has 15 residues. Trimming took 8 bases from V and 7 from J; bases not matched to a gene: 9. The germline V gene encodes CDR1 MNHEY and CDR2 SVGAGI. CDR3: CASRSGTGGNGELFF. As DNA, the CDR3 is TGTGCCAGCCGCTCGGGGACAGGGGGGAACGGGGAGCTGTTTTTT.

The chain couples TRBV28 to TRBJ1-3; D possibly corresponds to TRBD1 (5 bases). The CDR3 sequence is 17 residues long. Per the germline V gene, CDR1 is MDHEN and CDR2 is SYDVKM. The V end was cut by 7 bases, the J end by 3 bases, with 22 bases between. The CDR3 DNA is TGTGCCAGCAAAATCGGGGCGGGTCTAAGTAATGGAAACACCATATATTTT. It codes for CASKIGAGLSNGNTIYF.

The gene calls are TRBV5-1 and TRBJ1-3; tentative D call: TRBD1 (6 bases). Germline CDR1 SGHRS, CDR2 YFSETQ. The ends were cut back, 2 bases at V and 1 base at J, with 10 bases in the middle. CDR3 length: 15 amino acids. Written as DNA, the CDR3 is TGCGCCAGCAGCTTAGAAGGACAGTCTGGAAACACCATATATTTT. Its protein product is CASSLEGQSGNTIYF.

V is TRBV5-4 and J is TRBJ1-1; D remains ambiguous. Germline V gene sequence: CDR1 SGHNT, CDR2 YYREEE (reference sequence). The CDR3 contains 14 residues. V shed 5 bases and J shed 0 bases, with 11 bases lying between them. The CDR3 bases are TGTGCCAGCAGTCCTAGGGCGTTGAACACTGAAGCTTTCTTT. Translated: CASSPRALNTEAFF. The full variable domain, with the rest looked up from reference TRBV5-4 and TRBJ1-1, is ETGVTQSPTHLIKTRGQQVTLRCSSQSGHNTVSWYQQALGQGPQFIFQYYREEENGRGNFPPRFSGLQFPNYSSELNVNALELDDSALYLCASSPRALNTEAFFGQGTRLTVV.

The CDR3 coding sequence is TGCGCCAGCAGCCTTACGACAGGGGGCTATGAAAAACTGTTTTTT. Translating it yields CASSLTTGGYEKLFF. The chain uses TRBV5-1 and TRBJ1-4; the match to TRBD1 covers 10 bases. CDR3 length: 15 amino acids. From germline, CDR1 is SGHRS and CDR2 YFSETQ. The V gene end was trimmed by 4 bases and the J gene end by 6 bases; junction bases not matched to a gene: 6. The entire variable domain, with the rest obtained from reference TRBV5-1 and TRBJ1-4, is as follows: KAGVTQTPRYLIKTRGQQVTLSCSPISGHRSVSWYQQTPGQGLQFLFEYFSETQRNKGNFPGRFSGRQFSNSRSEMNVSTLELGDSALYLCASSLTTGGYEKLFFGSGTQLSVL.

The genes are TRBV19 and TRBJ2-1; D may be TRBD2 (5 bases). The germline V and J ends were trimmed by 3 bases and 9 bases, with 15 bases remaining between them. The CDR3 length is 14 residues. Germline CDR1 is LNHDA and CDR2 is SQIVND (reference sequence). CDR3 in DNA: TGTGCCAGTAGTATCGTGGGAGTGCGCGGTGAGCAGTTCTTC. Translated: CASSIVGVRGEQFF.

The V and J genes are TRBV5-5 and TRBJ2-2; 8 bases fit TRBD1. The V and J ends lost 3 bases and 0 bases, in that order; junction bases with no gene match: 4. This CDR3 region has 16 residues. Germline values: CDR1 SGHKS, CDR2 YYEKEE (reference sequence). The CDR3 coding sequence is TGTGCCAGCAGCTCCTTACAGGGGGCGAACACCGGGGAGCTGTTTTTT. It is translated as CASSSLQGANTGELFF.

This sequence joins TRBV3-1 (or the pseudogene TRBV3-2) and TRBJ1-6; D ambiguous. The CDR3 is 17 residues long. The germline V gene has CDR1 LGHDT and CDR2 YNNKEL (reference sequence). Trimming left V 4 bases short and J 9 bases short, with 22 bases between. The CDR3 reads CASSPWTRQQRPSPLHF. The CDR3 bases are TGTGCCAGCAGCCCTTGGACTAGGCAGCAAAGACCTTCACCCCTCCACTTT.

J is TRBJ2-3 and V is TRBV10-3; D is uncertain. The germline CDR1 and CDR2 sequences are ENHRY and SYGVKD. V lost 5 bases to trimming and J lost 1 base, with 4 bases between them. The CDR3 has 12 amino acids. As DNA, the CDR3 is TGTGCCATCAGTACTGGCACAGATACGCAGTATTTT. It encodes CAISTGTDTQYF.

The DNA of the CDR3 is TGCAGTGCTAGTATAGGAGCCATGAACACTGAAGCTTTCTTT. This codes for CSASIGAMNTEAFF. The J gene is TRBJ1-1, the V gene TRBV20-1; no clear D gene. Between the trimmed V and J ends, which lost 3 bases and 0 bases, there was a span of 11 bases. The CDR3 spans 14 residues. Germline V gene sequence: CDR1 DFQATT, CDR2 SNEGSKA (reference sequence).

V and J are TRBV19 and TRBJ1-6; possibly TRBD1 for D (6 bases). Germline V CDR1 and CDR2: LNHDA, SQIVND (reference sequence). The CDR3 runs to 15 residues. V lost 5 bases and J 9 bases, leaving 17 bases between the germline ends. CDR3 residues: CASSSEQGVGSPLHF. For the CDR3, the DNA is TGTGCCAGTAGTTCGGAACAGGGTGTTGGTTCACCCCTCCACTTT.

As DNA, the CDR3 is TGTGCCACCAGCAGAGGGCCGCGGAGCTCTGGAAACACCATATATTTT. As protein: CATSRGPRSSGNTIYF. This sequence joins TRBV15 and TRBJ1-3; D remains unclear. Deletions cut 1 base from V and 0 bases from J, with 10 bases between. Germline V lookup: CDR1 LNHNV, CDR2 YYDKDF (reference sequence). The CDR3 is 16 residues long.

The chain uses TRBV11-1 and TRBJ2-1, with 10 bases aligning to TRBD1. Per germline, CDR1 SGHAT and CDR2 FQDESV (reference sequence). The CDR3 has 15 amino acids. Trimming at V came to 5 bases and at J to 5 bases, leaving 6 bases not matched to a gene. The CDR3 sequence: CASSIRDRGDNEQFF. The CDR3 DNA reads as TGTGCCAGCAGCATCCGGGACAGGGGTGACAATGAGCAGTTCTTC.

The rearrangement joins TRBV10-1 to TRBJ1-3; TRBD1 matches at 7 bases. CDR1 and CDR2 (germline): WNHNN, SYGVQD (reference sequence). V gave up 5 bases and J gave up 0 bases; unmatched junction bases: 16. The CDR3 covers 19 residues. CDR3 sequence (DNA): TGCGCCAGCAGTTACAGGGGTTCTGTCCTCCTTTACTCTGGAAACACCATATATTTT. It is translated as CASSYRGSVLLYSGNTIYF.

The V call is TRBV4-1, the J call TRBJ2-2; D is possibly TRBD2 (5 bases). In germline, CDR1 is MGHRA, CDR2 YSYEKL. CDR3 length: 15 amino acids. V lost 0 bases and J 4 bases, leaving 9 bases between the germline ends. In DNA, the CDR3 is TGCGCCAGCAGCCAAGAAGCGGAACTCACCGGGGAGCTGTTTTTT. The encoded protein is CASSQEAELTGELFF.

The chain is built from TRBV28 and TRBJ2-7; perhaps TRBD1 as D (6 bases). The CDR3 extends over 15 amino acids. V was cut by 3 bases and J by 0 bases, with 12 bases left in between. Germline values: CDR1 MDHEN, CDR2 SYDVKM. CDR3 in DNA: TGTGCCAGCAGTTTCCCCGGGACAATCTCCTACGAGCAGTACTTC. It codes for CASSFPGTISYEQYF.

This sequence joins TRBV12-3 or TRBV12-4 and TRBJ1-2; D is ambiguous. The CDR3 spans 12 residues. V dropped 3 bases and J dropped 7 bases, with 9 bases sitting between them. The CDR3 nucleotides are TGTGCCAGCAGTTTGGGGAGTACTGGCTACACCTTC. Translating it yields CASSLGSTGYTF.

This chain joins TRBV7-9 and TRBJ1-5; D is perhaps TRBD1 (6 bases). This CDR3 is 15 amino acids long. Germline CDR1 is SEHNR and CDR2 is FQNEAQ (reference sequence). Trimming stripped 5 bases from V and 3 bases from J, with 14 bases between. CDR3 loop: CASSPEGGSNQPQHF. CDR3 coding DNA: TGTGCCAGCAGCCCAGAGGGGGGATCCAATCAGCCCCAGCATTTT.

The chain couples TRBV7-9 to TRBJ2-1; 16 nucleotides line up with TRBD2. The CDR3 consists of 17 residues. V gave up 3 bases and J gave up 8 bases; unmatched junction bases: 7. Per germline, CDR1 SEHNR and CDR2 FQNEAQ (reference sequence). CDR3 loop: CASSLGLAGGPLDEQFF. In DNA, the CDR3 is TGTGCCAGCAGCTTGGGACTAGCGGGGGGGCCCTTGGATGAGCAGTTCTTC.

V gene TRBV7-9 combines with J gene TRBJ2-2; D gene uncertain. The V end was cut by 7 bases, the J end by 6 bases, with 18 bases between. This CDR3 has 15 amino acids. Germline V gene lookup returns CDR1 SEHNR and CDR2 FQNEAQ (reference sequence). The chain's CDR3 is CASTQIERYAGELFF. The DNA of the CDR3 is TGTGCCAGCACCCAAATAGAACGTTACGCCGGGGAGCTGTTTTTT.

This rearrangement joins TRBV4-1 to TRBJ1-5; no clear D gene. There are 15 residues in the CDR3. The V gene lost 1 base and the J gene lost 1 base, with 8 bases spanning the gap. The germline V gene has CDR1 MGHRA and CDR2 YSYEKL. The CDR3 bases are TGCGCCAGCAGCCAAGTCCCGGACAGCAATCAGCCCCAGCATTTT. Its translation: CASSQVPDSNQPQHF.

The chain has TRBV28 and TRBJ1-5; TRBD1 might be the D (5 bases). This CDR3 has 14 residues. CDR1 is MDHEN, CDR2 SYDVKM, per germline. Between the trimmed V and J ends, which lost 7 bases and 4 bases, there was a span of 14 bases. CDR3 sequence (DNA): TGTGCCAGCAAATCCCCTGGGGGGAATCAGCCCCAGCATTTT. Translated, it gives CASKSPGGNQPQHF.

This chain uses TRBV5-5 with TRBJ2-7, with 7 bases aligning to TRBD1. The CDR3 covers 14 residues. Germline CDR1 reads SGHKS; CDR2 reads YYEKEE (reference sequence). With V trimmed by 1 base and J by 4 bases, 5 bases remained unmatched. The CDR3: CASSLRGGNYEQYF. CDR3 nucleotide sequence: TGTGCCAGCAGCTTGAGAGGGGGCAATTACGAGCAGTACTTC.

The rearrangement uses TRBV18 and TRBJ1-1; D ambiguous. This CDR3 has 13 residues. The V gene's germline CDR1 is KGHSH and CDR2 LQKENI. V gave up 2 bases and J gave up 1 base, with 5 bases separating them. The CDR3 loop is CASSPAQNTEAFF. In DNA form, the CDR3 reads TGTGCCAGCTCACCAGCCCAGAACACTGAAGCTTTCTTT.

The chain employs TRBV28 and TRBJ1-1, with 7 bases matching TRBD1. The V and J ends lost 5 bases and 7 bases, in that order; junction bases with no gene match: 4. The CDR3 is 12 amino acids. Germline assignment: CDR1 MDHEN and CDR2 SYDVKM. Written as DNA, the CDR3 is TGTGCCAGCAGTGACAGGGTGGATGAAGCTTTCTTT. Its protein is CASSDRVDEAFF. The variable domain in full, completed from reference TRBV28 and TRBJ1-1, reads DVKVTQSSRYLVKRTGEKVFLECVQDMDHENMFWYRQDPGLGLRLIYFSYDVKMKEKGDIPEGYSVSREKKERFSLILESASTNQTSMYLCASSDRVDEAFFGQGTRLTVV.

This clone was observed a single time. In DNA form, the CDR3 reads TGTGCCAGCAGCCAAGTAACTGGGGCGGGACGCACAGATACGCAGTATTTT. Its protein product is CASSQVTGAGRTDTQYF. J is TRBJ2-3 and V is TRBV4-2, with D possibly TRBD2 on 6 matching bases. The germline V gene encodes CDR1 LGHNA and CDR2 YNFKEQ. V lost 1 base and J 1 base, leaving 15 bases between the germline ends. The CDR3 contains 17 residues.

The V and J genes are TRBV2 and TRBJ2-7, with 12 bases matching TRBD2. The germline V gene has CDR1 SNHLY and CDR2 FYNNEI. The J segment lost 2 bases and the V segment lost 7 bases, leaving 9 bases of the junction unmatched. The CDR3 extends over 16 amino acids. For the CDR3, the DNA is TGTGCCAGCACCCGGACTAGCGGGGCAACCGCCTACGAGCAGTACTTC. It is translated as CASTRTSGATAYEQYF.

The rearrangement uses TRBV28 and TRBJ1-1; D may be TRBD1 (6 bases). Germline CDR1 reads MDHEN; CDR2 reads SYDVKM. V lost 5 bases and J lost 4, with 17 bases in between. CDR3 length equals 15 residues. CDR3 loop: CASSPGGAGGTEAFF. The DNA of the CDR3 is TGTGCCAGCAGTCCTGGGGGGGCCGGGGGCACTGAAGCTTTCTTT.